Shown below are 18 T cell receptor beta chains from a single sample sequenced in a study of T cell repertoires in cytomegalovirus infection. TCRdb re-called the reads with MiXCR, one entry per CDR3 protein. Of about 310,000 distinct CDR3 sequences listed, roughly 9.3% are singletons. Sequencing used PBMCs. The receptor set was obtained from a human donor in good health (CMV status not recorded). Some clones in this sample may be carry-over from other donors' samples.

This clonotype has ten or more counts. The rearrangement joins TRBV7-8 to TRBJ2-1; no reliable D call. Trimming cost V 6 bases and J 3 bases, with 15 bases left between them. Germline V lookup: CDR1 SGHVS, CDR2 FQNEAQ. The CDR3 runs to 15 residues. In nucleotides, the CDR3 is TGTGCCAGCAGGCTAAGGGTAGAGTTCTACAATGAGCAGTTCTTC. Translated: CASRLRVEFYNEQFF.

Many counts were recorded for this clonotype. CDR3 protein: CSATENTGELFF. The CDR3 DNA reads TGCAGTGCGACAGAGAACACCGGGGAGCTGTTTTTT. The genes are TRBV20-1 and TRBJ2-2, with a weak D call TRBD1 (5 bases). CDR1 DFQATT and CDR2 SNEGSKA come from the germline V gene (reference sequence). V lost 6 bases and J 1 base, leaving 6 bases between the germline ends. The CDR3 contains 12 residues.

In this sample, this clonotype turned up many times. The CDR3 coding sequence is TGTGCCAGCAGTTACAGTCCGGGTCGGGCCAACGTCCTGACTTTC. Its protein is CASSYSPGRANVLTF. The chain carries TRBV6-5 and TRBJ2-6; D is undetermined. The V end lost 2 bases, the J end lost 5 bases, and 10 bases lay between the germline ends. Germline V gene data show CDR1 as MNHEY and CDR2 as SVGAGI. The CDR3 loop spans 15 amino acids.

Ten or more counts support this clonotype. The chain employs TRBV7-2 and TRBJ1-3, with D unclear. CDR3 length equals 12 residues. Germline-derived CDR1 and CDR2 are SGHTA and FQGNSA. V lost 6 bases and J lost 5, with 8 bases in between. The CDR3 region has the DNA TGTGCCAGCAGGGAAAGTCGAAACACCATATATTTT. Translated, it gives CASRESRNTIYF.

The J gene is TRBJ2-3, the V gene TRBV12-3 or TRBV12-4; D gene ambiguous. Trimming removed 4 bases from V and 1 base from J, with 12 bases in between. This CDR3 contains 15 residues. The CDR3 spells CASSSPVGRTDTQYF. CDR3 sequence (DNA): TGTGCCAGCAGTTCCCCTGTGGGCCGCACAGATACGCAGTATTTT.

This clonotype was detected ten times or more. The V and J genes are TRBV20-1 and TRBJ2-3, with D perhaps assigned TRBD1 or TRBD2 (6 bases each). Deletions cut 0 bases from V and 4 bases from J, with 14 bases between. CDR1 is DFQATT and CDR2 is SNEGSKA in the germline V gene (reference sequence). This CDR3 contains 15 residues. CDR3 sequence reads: CSARDGKRGADTQYF. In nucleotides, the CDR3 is TGCAGTGCTAGAGATGGGAAGAGGGGGGCAGATACGCAGTATTTT.

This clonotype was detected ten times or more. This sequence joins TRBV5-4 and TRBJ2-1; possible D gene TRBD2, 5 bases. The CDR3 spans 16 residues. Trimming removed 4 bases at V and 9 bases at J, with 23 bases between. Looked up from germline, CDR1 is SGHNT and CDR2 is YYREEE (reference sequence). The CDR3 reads CASSPGSAVGQGEQFF. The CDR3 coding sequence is TGTGCCAGCAGCCCGGGGTCAGCGGTAGGCCAAGGTGAGCAGTTCTTC.

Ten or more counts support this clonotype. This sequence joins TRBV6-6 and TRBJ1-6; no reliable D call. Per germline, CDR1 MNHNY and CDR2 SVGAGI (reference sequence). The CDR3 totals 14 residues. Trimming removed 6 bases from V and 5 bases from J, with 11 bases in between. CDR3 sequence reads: CASSPPSNNSPLHF. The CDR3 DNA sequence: TGTGCCAGCAGCCCCCCTTCGAATAATTCACCCCTCCACTTT.

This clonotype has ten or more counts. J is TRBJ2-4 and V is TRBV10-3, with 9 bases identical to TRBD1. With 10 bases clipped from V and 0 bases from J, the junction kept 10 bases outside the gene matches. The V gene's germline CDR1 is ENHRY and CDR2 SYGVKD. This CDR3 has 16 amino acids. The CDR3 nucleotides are TGTGCCACCCAAAGAGAGGGACAGGGAGCCAAAAACATTCAGTACTTC. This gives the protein CATQREGQGAKNIQYF.

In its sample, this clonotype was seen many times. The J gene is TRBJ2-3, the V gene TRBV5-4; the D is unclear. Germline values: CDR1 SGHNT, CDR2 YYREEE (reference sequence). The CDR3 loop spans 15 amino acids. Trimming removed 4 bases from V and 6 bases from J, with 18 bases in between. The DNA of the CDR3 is TGTGCCAGCAGCCACAAACACGATACAAGGGATACGCAGTATTTT. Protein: CASSHKHDTRDTQYF. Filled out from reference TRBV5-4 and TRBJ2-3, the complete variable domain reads ETGVTQSPTHLIKTRGQQVTLRCSSQSGHNTVSWYQQALGQGPQFIFQYYREEENGRGNFPPRFSGLQFPNYSSELNVNALELDDSALYLCASSHKHDTRDTQYFGPGTRLTVL.

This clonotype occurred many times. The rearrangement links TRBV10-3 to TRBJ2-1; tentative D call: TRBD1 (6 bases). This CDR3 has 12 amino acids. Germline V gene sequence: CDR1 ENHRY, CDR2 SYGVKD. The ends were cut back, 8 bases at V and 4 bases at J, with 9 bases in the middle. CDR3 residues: CAIGGLYNEQFF. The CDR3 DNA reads TGTGCCATCGGGGGCCTTTACAATGAGCAGTTCTTC.

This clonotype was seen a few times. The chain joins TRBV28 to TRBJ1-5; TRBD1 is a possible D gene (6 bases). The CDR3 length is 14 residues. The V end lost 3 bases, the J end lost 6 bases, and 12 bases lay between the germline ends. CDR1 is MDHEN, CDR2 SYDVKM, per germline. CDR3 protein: CASSFPGASQPQHF. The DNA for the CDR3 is TGTGCCAGCAGTTTCCCGGGGGCGTCTCAGCCCCAGCATTTT.

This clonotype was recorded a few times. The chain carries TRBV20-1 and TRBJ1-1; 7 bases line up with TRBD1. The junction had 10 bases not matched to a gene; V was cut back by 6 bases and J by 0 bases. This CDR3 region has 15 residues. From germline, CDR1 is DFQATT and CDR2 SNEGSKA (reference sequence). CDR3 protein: CSAGGQAQLNTEAFF. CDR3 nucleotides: TGCAGTGCGGGCGGACAGGCCCAATTGAACACTGAAGCTTTCTTT.

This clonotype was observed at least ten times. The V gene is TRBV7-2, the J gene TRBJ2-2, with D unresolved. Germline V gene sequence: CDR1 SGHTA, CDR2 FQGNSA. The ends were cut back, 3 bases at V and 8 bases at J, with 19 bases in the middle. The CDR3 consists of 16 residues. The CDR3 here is CASSFHSPRQMGELFF. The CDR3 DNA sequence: TGTGCCAGCAGCTTCCACTCACCCCGTCAAATGGGGGAGCTGTTTTTT.

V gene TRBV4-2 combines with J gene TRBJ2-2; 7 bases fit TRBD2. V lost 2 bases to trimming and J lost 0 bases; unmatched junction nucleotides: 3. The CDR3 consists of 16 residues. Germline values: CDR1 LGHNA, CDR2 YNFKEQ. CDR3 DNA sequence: TGTGCCAGCAGCCAATGGAGCGGGGCGAACACCGGGGAGCTGTTTTTT. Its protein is CASSQWSGANTGELFF.

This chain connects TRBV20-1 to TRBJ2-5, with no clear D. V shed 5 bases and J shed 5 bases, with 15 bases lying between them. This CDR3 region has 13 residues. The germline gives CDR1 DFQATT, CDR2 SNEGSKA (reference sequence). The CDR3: CSAGVMGRETQYF. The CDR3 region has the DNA TGCAGTGCTGGCGTCATGGGTCGGGAGACCCAGTACTTC.

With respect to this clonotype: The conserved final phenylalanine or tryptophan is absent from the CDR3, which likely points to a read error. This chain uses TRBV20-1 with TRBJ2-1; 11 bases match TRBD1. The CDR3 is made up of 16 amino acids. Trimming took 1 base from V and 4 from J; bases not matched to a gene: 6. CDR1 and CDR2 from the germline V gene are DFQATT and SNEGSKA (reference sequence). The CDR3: CSARVPGQGVYNEQFY. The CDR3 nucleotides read TGCAGTGCTAGAGTACCGGGACAGGGGGTTTACAATGAGCAGTTCTAC.

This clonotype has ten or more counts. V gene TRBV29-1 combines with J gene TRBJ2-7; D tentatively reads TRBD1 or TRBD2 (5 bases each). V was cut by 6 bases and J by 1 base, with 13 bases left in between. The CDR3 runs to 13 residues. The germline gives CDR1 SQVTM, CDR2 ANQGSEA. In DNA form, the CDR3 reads TGCAGCGTCGACCGGGACGGGTCCTACGAGCAGTACTTC. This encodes CSVDRDGSYEQYF.